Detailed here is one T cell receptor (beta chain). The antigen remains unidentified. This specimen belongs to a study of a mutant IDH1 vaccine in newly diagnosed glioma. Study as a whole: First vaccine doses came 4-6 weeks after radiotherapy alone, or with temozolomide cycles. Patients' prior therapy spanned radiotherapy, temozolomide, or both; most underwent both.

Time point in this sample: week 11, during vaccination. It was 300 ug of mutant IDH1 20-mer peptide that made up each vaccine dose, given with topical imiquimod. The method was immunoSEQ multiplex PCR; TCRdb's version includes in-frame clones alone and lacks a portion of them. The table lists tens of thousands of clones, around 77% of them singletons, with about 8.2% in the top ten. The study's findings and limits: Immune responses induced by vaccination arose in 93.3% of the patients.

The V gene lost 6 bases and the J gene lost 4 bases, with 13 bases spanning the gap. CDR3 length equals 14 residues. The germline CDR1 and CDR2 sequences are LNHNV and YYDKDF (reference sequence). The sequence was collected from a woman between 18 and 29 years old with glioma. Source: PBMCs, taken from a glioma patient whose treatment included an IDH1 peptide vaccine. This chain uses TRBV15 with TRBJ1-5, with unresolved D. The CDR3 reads CATRVGEPNQPQHF. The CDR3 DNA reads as TGTGCCACCAGGGTAGGAGAGCCGAATCAGCCCCAGCATTTT.